These 14 T cell receptor beta chains share one sample of origin, sequenced in a study of T cells after yellow fever vaccination. TCRdb processed the 5' RACE reads anew with MiXCR; each CDR3 protein has one entry. The sample comprises hundreds of thousands of distinct CDR3 sequences, 13% of which are singletons, and about an eighth rests with the top ten. The sequencing here drew on PBMCs, taken on the day of the yellow fever booster vaccination. These receptors came from a man aged 25-45 years who received the YFV17D yellow fever vaccine.

The table lists this clonotype with a few counts. The chain employs TRBV5-1 and TRBJ2-5; D is ambiguous. Trimming took 0 bases from V and 1 from J, leaving 7 bases between them. The CDR3 totals 14 residues. Germline CDR1 reads SGHRS; CDR2 reads YFSETQ. The CDR3 bases are TGCGCCAGCAGCTTGGGTTCGACCCAAGAGACCCAGTACTTC. The encoded protein is CASSLGSTQETQYF.

The V gene is TRBV12-3 or TRBV12-4, the J gene TRBJ1-1, with a possible D match to TRBD1 (5 bases). The V gene lost 3 bases and the J gene lost 1 base, with 9 bases spanning the gap. The CDR3 has 14 residues. CDR3: CASSFAGGNTEAFF. As DNA, the CDR3 is TGTGCCAGCAGTTTTGCGGGGGGGAACACTGAAGCTTTCTTT.

This clonotype was picked up many times. CDR3 protein: CASSSPPYEQYF. DNA of the CDR3: TGTGCCAGCAGCTCCCCCCCCTACGAGCAGTACTTC. The chain carries TRBV28 and TRBJ2-7; D is undetermined. V was trimmed by 6 bases and J by 2 bases, leaving 8 bases between them. The CDR3 extends over 12 amino acids. Per germline, CDR1 MDHEN and CDR2 SYDVKM.

This clonotype came up many times. The chain carries TRBV29-1 and TRBJ2-7; TRBD1 aligns across 10 bases. This CDR3 is 13 amino acids long. Germline CDR1 SQVTM, CDR2 ANQGSEA. The J segment lost 2 bases and the V segment lost 4 bases, leaving 2 bases of the junction unmatched. The CDR3 sequence is CSVGTGGTYEQYF. CDR3 coding DNA: TGCAGCGTTGGGACAGGGGGGACCTACGAGCAGTACTTC.

The sample holds a few counts of this clonotype. The chain employs TRBV7-9 and TRBJ2-7; 10 bases line up with TRBD2. This CDR3 region has 15 residues. Germline assignment: CDR1 SEHNR and CDR2 FQNEAQ (reference sequence). V trimming: 2 bases; J trimming: 5 bases; junction bases outside the gene matches: 6. The CDR3 loop is CASSLIGAGGNEQYF. CDR3 DNA sequence: TGTGCCAGCAGCTTAATAGGAGCGGGAGGGAACGAGCAGTACTTC.

A single count supports this clonotype. The chain uses TRBV27 and TRBJ2-7; D is undetermined. Looked up from germline, CDR1 is MNHEY and CDR2 is SMNVEV (reference sequence). Trimming took 8 bases from V and 7 from J, leaving 12 bases between them. The CDR3 length is 11 residues. CDR3 in amino acids: CASCRREEQYF. The CDR3 DNA reads as TGTGCCAGCTGCCGGAGAGAAGAGCAGTACTTC.

A few counts support this clonotype. This chain links TRBV7-6 with TRBJ2-7; 11 bases agree with TRBD1. Germline loops: CDR1 SGHVS, CDR2 FNYEAQ. The CDR3 is 16 amino acids. V gave up 1 base and J gave up 7 bases; unmatched junction bases: 9. The CDR3 sequence: CASSLETGQGAGEQYF. Written as DNA, the CDR3 is TGTGCCAGCAGCTTAGAAACCGGACAGGGGGCCGGGGAGCAGTACTTC.

The chain uses TRBV4-3 and TRBJ2-7; 11 nucleotides agree with TRBD2. This CDR3 comprises 17 residues. Trimming at V came to 6 bases and at J to 5 bases, leaving 15 bases not matched to a gene. CDR1 and CDR2 from the germline V gene are LGHNA and YSLEER. CDR3 coding DNA: TGCGCCAGCAGTCCTTCCCTGGGGCTAGCGGGAGGTGACGAGCAGTACTTC. Its protein product is CASSPSLGLAGGDEQYF.

This chain connects TRBV19 to TRBJ1-1; 7 positions match TRBD1. The CDR3 sequence is 11 residues long. CDR1 is LNHDA, CDR2 SQIVND, per germline (reference sequence). J was trimmed by 7 bases and V by 7 bases; bases with no gene match: 3. This CDR3 is CASTYRGEAFF. CDR3 sequence (DNA): TGTGCCAGTACTTACAGGGGTGAAGCTTTCTTT.

The chain recombines TRBV13 with TRBJ1-1; D not resolved. V lost 1 base and J lost 1, with 7 bases in between. Germline CDR1 is PRHDT and CDR2 is FYEKMQ (reference sequence). This CDR3 is 14 amino acids long. In nucleotides, the CDR3 is TGTGCCAGCAGCTTAGCCGGGAAGAACACTGAAGCTTTCTTT. It yields the protein CASSLAGKNTEAFF.

This clonotype was found a few times. The V and J genes are TRBV29-1 and TRBJ2-7, with no clear D. The germline V gene encodes CDR1 SQVTM and CDR2 ANQGSEA. This CDR3 has 12 residues. The V and J ends lost 4 bases and 5 bases respectively, with 12 bases between them. The CDR3 here is CSVVSVSHEQYF. The CDR3, as DNA: TGCAGCGTTGTTTCCGTCAGCCACGAGCAGTACTTC.

V usage is TRBV10-3 and J usage is TRBJ1-2, with a possible D match to TRBD1 (5 bases). The V gene lost 2 bases and the J gene lost 3 bases, with 7 bases spanning the gap. Germline V CDR1 and CDR2: ENHRY, SYGVKD. This CDR3 has 13 residues. CDR3 in amino acids: CAISEGRDYGYTF. CDR3 coding DNA: TGTGCCATCAGTGAGGGCAGGGACTATGGCTACACCTTC.

This clonotype was observed a handful of times. The rearrangement joins TRBV7-3 to TRBJ2-1, with D maybe TRBD1 (7 bases). This CDR3 is 15 amino acids long. Germline CDR1 and CDR2: SGHTA and FQGTGA. Trimming left V 5 bases short and J 3 bases short, with 14 bases between. CDR3 in amino acids: CASSPSQGGYNEQFF. DNA of the CDR3: TGTGCCAGCAGCCCCTCCCAGGGGGGCTACAATGAGCAGTTCTTC.

This chain joins TRBV6-1 and TRBJ2-3, with 7 bases lining up with TRBD1. V shed 1 base and J 2 bases; nucleotides not matched to a gene: 3. The CDR3 totals 15 residues. CDR1 and CDR2 from the germline V gene are MNHNS and SASEGT. DNA of the CDR3: TGTGCCAGCAGTGAAGGCAGGGGGACCACAGATACGCAGTATTTT. Residues: CASSEGRGTTDTQYF.